The present T cell receptor (beta chain) was sequenced within a study of T-cell reconstitution after alpha-beta-depleted transplantation in children. General observations from the study: By one year post-transplant, T-cell counts and diversity largely arose from T cells that were newly produced. Surviving recipient T cells and thymic progenitors accounted for the high day-60 TCRbeta diversity observed in some patients. In patients about two months after transplant, alpha-beta T cells reportedly arose from several hundred expanded graft clones.

Losses at the gene ends were 3 bases for V and 9 bases for J; bases not matched to a gene: 7. This CDR3 region has 15 residues. Germline V gene sequence: CDR1 MDHEN, CDR2 SYDVKM. Preparing the TCRbeta library involved the use of unique molecular identifiers. TCRdb processed the PCR reads anew with MiXCR; each CDR3 protein has one entry. The table lists around 960,000 distinct CDR3 sequences, about 30% of them singletons. This clonotype was detected many times. What it recognizes is unknown. The gene calls are TRBV28 and TRBJ2-1; 11 nucleotides line up with TRBD2. The receptor was derived from a boy under two years old who had a stem cell transplant for SCID, so the T cells may come from the graft donor. Sequences were derived from PBMCs, mostly from graft donor cells, sampled 360 days after TCRalphabeta/CD19-depleted stem cell transplant. This CDR3 is CASSFVAGGLGEQFF. In nucleotides, the CDR3 is TGTGCCAGCAGTTTCGTAGCGGGGGGGCTAGGTGAGCAGTTCTTC.